Presented here are 5 T cell receptor beta chains from one specimen sequenced in a study of multiple sclerosis patients with progressive multifocal leukoencephalopathy. Repertoires were generated with immunoSEQ multiplex PCR, while TCRdb's copy carries only in-frame clones and drops some. The sample has under 35,000 clones, approximately 86% seen once. Time point: time of PML onset. The material sequenced was PBMCs, taken from a patient treated with natalizumab. The receptor source for this set is a woman between 40 and 50 years old with progressive multifocal leukoencephalopathy.

The CDR3 DNA reads as TGTGCCAGCAGTTTAGGGCAGGGCTTCTATGGCTACACCTTC. It specifies CASSLGQGFYGYTF. The rearrangement joins TRBV27 to TRBJ1-2, with D tentatively TRBD1 (5 bases). CDR1 and CDR2 from the germline V gene are MNHEY and SMNVEV (reference sequence). V was shortened by 2 bases and J by 4 bases, with 11 bases between the two germline ends. The CDR3 sequence is 14 residues long.

In its sample, this clone was seen once. This sequence joins TRBV29-1 and TRBJ1-6; TRBD1 matches 10 bases. The CDR3 sequence is 13 residues long. The germline gives CDR1 SQVTM, CDR2 ANQGSEA. Trimming took 7 bases from V and 7 from J; bases not matched to a gene: 4. The CDR3 DNA reads as TGCAGCGCGTGGACAGGGGGAAATTCACCCCTCCACTTT. As protein: CSAWTGGNSPLHF. Together with reference TRBV29-1 and TRBJ1-6, the CDR3 gives the full variable domain: SAVISQKPSRDICQRGTSLTIQCQVDSQVTMMFWYRQQPGQSLTLIATANQGSEATYESGFVIDKFPISRPNLTFSTLTVSNMSPEDSSIYLCSAWTGGNSPLHFGNGTRLTVT.

V usage is TRBV10-1 and J usage is TRBJ2-7; 9 bases are a match to TRBD1. The V segment lost 4 bases and the J segment 3 bases; nucleotides outside the gene matches: 7. The V gene's germline CDR1 is WNHNN and CDR2 SYGVQD (reference sequence). The CDR3 runs to 15 residues. The CDR3 DNA sequence: TGCGCCAGCAGTGGGTCTACGGGACAGGGCTACGAGCAGTACTTC. Translated, it gives CASSGSTGQGYEQYF.

This rearrangement joins TRBV11-1 to TRBJ2-1, with 11 bases matching TRBD2. CDR1 is SGHAT and CDR2 is FQDESV in the germline V gene (reference sequence). Trimming cost V 3 bases and J 7 bases; bases outside gene matches: 5. There are 15 residues in the CDR3. This CDR3 is CASSFSGRAGNEQFF. Here the CDR3 DNA reads TGTGCCAGCAGCTTTAGCGGGAGGGCCGGGAATGAGCAGTTCTTC.

This chain connects TRBV7-2 to TRBJ2-3; D is unresolved. Germline V gives CDR1 SGHTA, CDR2 FQGNSA. Trimming shortened V by 0 bases and J by 1 base, and 11 bases separated the two germline ends. The CDR3 is 16 residues long. The CDR3 is CASSLALRDGTDTQYF. DNA of the CDR3: TGTGCCAGCAGCTTAGCCTTGCGAGACGGCACAGATACGCAGTATTTT.